This TCR beta chain came from a study of T cell responses to AZD1222 COVID-19 vaccine. As for the study in general: It was second doses at about 4 or about 12 weeks that were pooled.

The table came from immunoSEQ multiplex PCR; TCRdb's copy has only in-frame clones and leaves some out. The sample consists of 110,000 to 150,000 clones, approximately 91% of them appearing once. Study-wide results and limits: Repertoire collection took place solely once the T cell response had peaked. Receipt of two AZD1222 doses was followed by a rise in Spike-specific TCR breadth and depth.

As for this clone: What it binds is not known.

This specimen consisted of peripheral blood, obtained on day 0 of AZD1222 vaccination. This clonotype was sampled from an adult in good health.

The CDR3 DNA reads as TGTGCCACCAGCAGAGACATAGGGTCGCAGTATTTT. Protein sequence: CATSRDIGSQYF. The J gene is TRBJ2-3, the V gene TRBV15, with no clear D. The germline V gene encodes CDR1 LNHNV and CDR2 YYDKDF (reference sequence). The CDR3 length is 12 residues. V was pared by 0 bases and J by 10 bases, with 8 bases between.